This T cell receptor beta chain came from a study of cytomegalovirus exposure and HLA in healthy donors. Findings of the study overall: Researchers reported that a few CMV-associated chains were confirmed in vitro as CMV antigen-specific. Later analysis found that TCR beta chains associated with HLA were more clonally expanded than other, equally common chains. Presence/absence analyses assumed roughly uniform sequencing depth across donors, which may not hold.

Concerning this clone itself: What it binds is not known.

V shed 1 base and J shed 2 bases, with 9 bases lying between them. The CDR3 is made up of 14 amino acids. CDR1 LGHNA and CDR2 YNFKEQ come from the germline V gene. The PCR was carried out with 60 Vbeta primers and 13 Jbeta primers. Repertoires were generated with immunoSEQ multiplex PCR, while TCRdb's copy carries only in-frame clones and drops some. Found here are about 88,000 clones, 65% to 80% of them singletons; the top ten hold about 2.5%. The sequencing input was PBMCs. The clonotype originates from a man aged 30-40 years in good health and CMV-seronegative. This sequence joins TRBV4-2 and TRBJ2-7; D perhaps matches TRBD2 (5 bases). DNA for the CDR3: TGTGCCAGCAGCCAAGCCGGGATAGCCTACGAGCAGTACTTC. This sequence encodes CASSQAGIAYEQYF.